This T cell receptor (beta chain) emerged from a study of blood T cells in healthy people across ages. Then a second PCR, running about 7 to 11 cycles, was carried out with a sample-barcoded 5' primer and a J-beta primer mix. Every molecule of cDNA carried a tag from a template-switch adaptor with 12 random nucleotides. Each CDR3 protein is one row after TCRdb ran MiXCR on the 5' RACE reads. The data contain 1.2 million to 1.5 million distinct CDR3 sequences, 59% of them singletons. The CDR3 has 13 residues. Trimming cost V 6 bases and J 1 base, with 10 bases left between them. The V gene's germline CDR1 is SEHNR and CDR2 FQNEAQ (reference sequence). Remarks on this clonotype: Its antigen is currently unknown.

Broader study findings: A roughly linear age-dependent decrease characterized TCR beta diversity per million T cells.

The clonotype originates from a man aged 18 to 29 in good health. This rearrangement joins TRBV7-9 to TRBJ2-7; D ambiguous. Sequenced material: blood. The CDR3 DNA reads as TGTGCCAGCAGTACACAGCATTCCTACGAGCAGTACTTC. Translating gives CASSTQHSYEQYF.